This record covers a single T cell receptor (beta chain). Its target is not known. Some clones are missing from TCRdb's copy, which holds only in-frame ones; the method was immunoSEQ multiplex PCR. The table includes more than 1,200,000 clones, about 98.5% detected once. The data stem from a study of shared clonotypes between healthy human individuals. Study-wide results and limits: Sampling involved blood alone; tissue repertoires likely differ. The generation probabilities recorded for non-shared clonotypes fell below those of clonotypes shared by all four donors.

The V end lost 4 bases, the J end lost 1 base, and 12 bases lay between the germline ends. Per the germline V gene, CDR1 is KGHSH and CDR2 is LQKENI. CDR3 length equals 15 residues. This TCR came from a man younger than 45 in good health. The J gene is TRBJ2-3, the V gene TRBV18; unclear D gene. The sequencing input was naive CD4+ T cells sorted from blood. Regarding subset: CD45RA+ positively selected. Here the CDR3 reads CASSRAGDRTDTQYF. CDR3 nucleotide sequence: TGTGCCAGCTCACGGGCAGGCGACCGCACAGATACGCAGTATTTT.